This T cell receptor (beta chain) was recorded in a study of CD8 T cells in Susac syndrome. RNA totalling about 0.45 to 1 ug underwent reverse transcription with random hexamers. The amplification used immunoSEQ multiplex PCR on TCR beta CDR3; it spanned 54 Vbeta and 13 Jbeta. Each CDR3 protein gets one entry after TCRdb re-called the immunoSEQ multiplex PCR reads with MiXCR. The sample lists 170,000 or so distinct CDR3 sequences; roughly 92% were seen once. Sequencing of TCR beta covered CD8+ and CD4+ T cells obtained from blood. The patients who served as multiple sclerosis controls were treatment-naive and had stable or active relapsing-remitting disease that fulfilled the revised McDonald criteria. CD8+ and CD4+ T cells were negatively isolated; TEMRA cells were FACS-enriched. The germline gives CDR1 LNHDA, CDR2 SQIVND (reference sequence). The V end was cut by 1 base, the J end by 2 bases, with 3 bases between. This CDR3 is built from 13 residues.

This chain links TRBV19 with TRBJ2-1; D gene unclear. Input material: CD4+ T cells from PBMCs. The origin of this receptor is a human donor with multiple sclerosis. CDR3 sequence reads: CASSIGAYNEQFF. The CDR3 DNA reads as TGTGCCAGTAGTATAGGGGCCTACAATGAGCAGTTCTTC. Full variable domain (remainder filled in from reference TRBV19 and TRBJ2-1): DGGITQSPKYLFRKEGQNVTLSCEQNLNHDAMYWYRQDPGQGLRLIYYSQIVNDFQKGDIAEGYSVSREKKESFPLTVTSAQKNPTAFYLCASSIGAYNEQFFGPGTRLTVL.